Detailed here is one T cell receptor beta chain. The data stem from a study of control samples from healthy donors and cancer patients. Clones were read by immunoSEQ multiplex PCR, and TCRdb kept only the in-frame ones, dropping some. In the table there are roughly 100,000 clones, approximately 90% of which are singletons. V shed 2 bases and J shed 7 bases, with 11 bases lying between them. The CDR3 runs 13 residues. In germline, CDR1 is LGHDT, CDR2 YNNKEL (reference sequence). J is TRBJ1-1 and V is TRBV3-1 (or the pseudogene TRBV3-2); weak D call: TRBD1 (5 bases). This sequence originates from a woman under 40 in good health. The sequenced sample was blood. The CDR3 coding sequence is TGTGCCAGCAGCCAAAATTGGGGGGGTGAAGCTTTCTTT. It translates to CASSQNWGGEAFF.